Below, 11 T cell receptor beta chains from the same sample are listed, as sequenced in a study of shared clonotypes between healthy human individuals. Libraries were prepared by immunoSEQ multiplex PCR; TCRdb keeps only in-frame clonotypes and omits some of them. The data contain 550,000 to 700,000 clones, 73% of them singletons. Input material: memory CD4+ T cells sorted from blood. Subset given: CD45RA-negative fraction. Every receptor here comes from a woman in her twenties or thirties in good health.

The chain is built from TRBV6-1 and TRBJ2-1, with a tentative D call TRBD1 (5 bases). V lost 6 bases to trimming and J lost 6 bases, with 12 bases between them. This CDR3 has 13 amino acids. Germline V CDR1 and CDR2: MNHNS, SASEGT. CDR3: CASRTDLFNEQFF. In DNA, the CDR3 is TGTGCCAGCAGGACAGACTTATTCAATGAGCAGTTCTTC.

This sequence joins TRBV7-9 and TRBJ2-3; maybe TRBD1 (5 bases). The CDR3 is 14 amino acids. Between the trimmed V and J ends, which lost 1 base and 4 bases, there was a span of 9 bases. The V gene's germline CDR1 is SEHNR and CDR2 FQNEAQ (reference sequence). This CDR3 reads CASSLVGVSDTQYF. CDR3 in DNA: TGTGCCAGCAGCTTAGTAGGGGTTTCAGATACGCAGTATTTT.

The chain is built from TRBV5-1 and TRBJ1-5; D is ambiguous. V lost 7 bases and J 5 bases, leaving 22 bases between the germline ends. The germline V gene has CDR1 SGHRS and CDR2 YFSETQ. This CDR3 region has 16 residues. This CDR3 is CASPQPAGGPYQPQHF. Here the CDR3 DNA reads TGCGCCAGCCCTCAGCCGGCAGGTGGACCCTATCAGCCCCAGCATTTT.

This clone has a handful of counts. DNA for the CDR3: TGCGCCAGCAGCCAAGATGGAGGCCAGGGTCGGAAAAAACTGTTTTTT. Residues: CASSQDGGQGRKKLFF. The chain joins TRBV4-1 to TRBJ1-4; D perhaps matches TRBD1 (5 bases). V lost 0 bases and J 9 bases, leaving 17 bases between the germline ends. Germline V CDR1 and CDR2: MGHRA, YSYEKL. The CDR3 is 16 residues long.

The V and J genes are TRBV5-1 and TRBJ2-2; 11 bases agree with TRBD2. There are 16 residues in the CDR3. Trimming cost V 4 bases and J 5 bases; bases outside gene matches: 7. The germline CDR1 and CDR2 sequences are SGHRS and YFSETQ. The CDR3 region is CASSLTSGVATGELFF. CDR3 in DNA: TGCGCCAGCAGCCTGACTAGCGGGGTTGCAACCGGGGAGCTGTTTTTT.

The chain carries TRBV27 and TRBJ2-7, with 7 bases that match TRBD2. J lost 7 bases, V lost 7 bases, and 22 bases had no gene match. Looked up from germline, CDR1 is MNHEY and CDR2 is SMNVEV (reference sequence). The CDR3 runs 17 residues. In DNA form, the CDR3 reads TGTGCCAGCATCGGCAAGCCCGGGCTAGCGGCACCTGGGGAGCAGTACTTC. Protein: CASIGKPGLAAPGEQYF.

Details on this clone: This specimen includes other DNA sequences encoding the same CDR3. V is TRBV15 and J is TRBJ1-5; D is undetermined. V lost 0 bases and J 1 base, leaving 7 bases between the germline ends. The CDR3 has 15 amino acids. In germline, CDR1 is LNHNV, CDR2 YYDKDF (reference sequence). CDR3 sequence: CATSREDRSNQPQHF. The CDR3 nucleotides read TGTGCCACCAGCAGAGAGGACCGGAGCAATCAGCCCCAGCATTTT.

V gene TRBV5-1 combines with J gene TRBJ2-5; D tentatively reads TRBD1 or TRBD2 (6 bases each). Germline V gene data show CDR1 as SGHRS and CDR2 as YFSETQ. The CDR3 runs 17 residues. V was shortened by 2 bases and J by 7 bases, with 24 bases between the two germline ends. CDR3 amino acids: CASSLKTQGGVGGTQYF. The CDR3 DNA reads as TGCGCCAGCAGCTTAAAAACACAGGGAGGTGTAGGTGGGACCCAGTACTTC.

This clone was detected ten times or more. The CDR3 nucleotides read TGTGCCAGCAGCCTAAGGGACAGGCCAAATGAAAAACTGTTTTTT. It specifies CASSLRDRPNEKLFF. The chain employs TRBV7-2 and TRBJ1-4; 8 bases match TRBD1. The CDR3 length is 15 residues. V was clipped by 5 bases and J by 5 bases; unmatched bases: 7. Germline CDR1 is SGHTA and CDR2 is FQGNSA.

This chain joins TRBV19 and TRBJ2-3; D is perhaps TRBD1 (6 bases). The CDR3 has 15 residues. Trimming removed 3 bases at V and 2 bases at J, with 12 bases between. Germline CDR1 and CDR2: LNHDA and SQIVND (reference sequence). This CDR3 reads CASSIGRTATDTQYF. The CDR3, as DNA: TGTGCCAGTAGTATCGGTCGGACAGCCACAGATACGCAGTATTTT. The variable domain in full, with the rest retrieved from reference TRBV19 and TRBJ2-3, is DGGITQSPKYLFRKEGQNVTLSCEQNLNHDAMYWYRQDPGQGLRLIYYSQIVNDFQKGDIAEGYSVSREKKESFPLTVTSAQKNPTAFYLCASSIGRTATDTQYFGPGTRLTVL.

The V and J genes are TRBV19 and TRBJ1-5; unclear D gene. Germline-derived CDR1 and CDR2 are LNHDA and SQIVND (reference sequence). The CDR3 loop spans 8 amino acids. V lost 10 bases and J 9 bases, leaving 4 bases between the germline ends. The CDR3 sequence: CATGPQHF. The CDR3 coding sequence is TGTGCCACCGGGCCCCAGCATTTT. The variable domain in full, with the rest retrieved from reference TRBV19 and TRBJ1-5, is DGGITQSPKYLFRKEGQNVTLSCEQNLNHDAMYWYRQDPGQGLRLIYYSQIVNDFQKGDIAEGYSVSREKKESFPLTVTSAQKNPTAFYLCATGPQHFGDGTRLSIL.